The present entry profiles one T cell receptor (beta chain) with its context. No antigen is known for it. Relative to the germline gene, one junction end is altered; a read error may explain this. The data are from a study of shared clonotypes between healthy human individuals. Germline V CDR1 and CDR2: MRHNA, SNTAGT. The CDR3 runs to 15 residues. The study, taken as a whole, reports: An effect of sequencing depth on clonotype sharing among donors was expected.

The repertoire was sequenced with immunoSEQ multiplex PCR; TCRdb's copy has only in-frame clones and lacks some. The sample yields approximately 98,000 clones, under 70% seen once. The specimen sequenced was memory CD8+ T cells sorted from blood. Sample subset: CD45RO+ cells pooled with CCR7-negative TemRA cells. The receptor was derived from a woman between 25 and 40 years old in good health. This chain joins TRBV6-4 and TRBJ2-7, with D perhaps matching TRBD1 or TRBD2 (5 bases each). The CDR3 loop reads CASSYSAGSSYEQYF. DNA of the CDR3: TGTGCCAGCAGTTACTCTGCAGGGAGCTCCTACGAGCAGTACTTC.